This T cell receptor (beta chain) was obtained from a study of blood T cell repertoires in COVID-19. Assay: immunoSEQ multiplex PCR; the TCRdb copy retains only in-frame clones and omits some. Here the sample spans 150,000 or so clones, about 90% being singletons. CDR3 length: 16 residues. V dropped 3 bases and J dropped 6; count of bases not matched to a gene: 11. Germline CDR1 is ENHRY and CDR2 is SYGVKD. The chain links TRBV10-3 to TRBJ1-5, with TRBD1 identical over 7 bases. Sequenced: PBMCs or T cells enriched from blood (not recorded which). This clonotype was sampled from a human donor with acute COVID-19. The donor label of this sample is uncertain. The CDR3 nucleotides read TGTGCCATCAGTGAAAAACAAGGGGGCCCTGGTCAGCCCCAGCATTTT. This codes for CAISEKQGGPGQPQHF.